This is a list of T cell receptor beta chains from one sample in a study of Ad26.COV2.S vaccination and SARS-CoV-2 variants. Sequencing was performed with immunoSEQ multiplex PCR; in TCRdb, only in-frame clones are kept and a portion is missing. Here the sample spans about 370,000 clones, 88% being singletons. Sequences were derived from peripheral blood, sampled in a trial of Ad26.COV2.S vaccine versus placebo. These receptors came from a person between 18 and 65 years old who received the Ad26.COV2.S COVID-19 vaccine or a placebo. CDR3s include the opening cysteine and the closing phenylalanine or tryptophan. The D gene is left open where the match is weak. Expanded clones get a size class; other rows say once, few or many, or leave the size out.

. | TRBJ2-7 | . | TRBV19 | TGTGCCAGTAGTAGCTCTACAGCCCGTCTGGACGAGCAGTACTTC | CASSSSTARLDEQYF
TRBD1 | TRBJ2-7 | . | TRBV2 | TGTGCCACCCGAGGGACAGGGCTCTCCTACGAGCAGTACTTC | CATRGTGLSYEQYF
. | TRBJ1-5 | . | TRBV5-8 | TGTGCCAGCAGCTTGGACCATCAGCCCCAGCATTTT | CASSLDHQPQHF
. | TRBJ2-4 | . | TRBV5-6 | TGTGCCAGCAGCCCGCCGGCAGCCAAAAACATTCAGTACTTC | CASSPPAAKNIQYF
. | TRBJ2-3 | . | TRBV5-1 | TGCGCCAGCAGCTTTAAGCAGACCAGCACAGATACGCAGTATTTT | CASSFKQTSTDTQYF
TRBD1 | TRBJ2-3 | . | TRBV7-2 | TGTGCCAGCAGCATATGGACAGGGGACCTACTTAGCACAGATACGCAGTATTTT | CASSIWTGDLLSTDTQYF
. | TRBJ1-1 | . | TRBV29-1 | TGCAGCGTCCGACAGCCGTTAGGCACTGAAGCTTTCTTT | CSVRQPLGTEAFF
. | TRBJ2-1 | . | TRBV24-1 | TGTGCCACCAGTGACCCACTCGGGAGTAATGAGCAGTTCTTC | CATSDPLGSNEQFF
TRBD1 | TRBJ1-1 | . | TRBV5-5 | TGTGCCAGCAGCTCGACAGGGGGCGGTACTGAAGCTTTCTTT | CASSSTGGGTEAFF
TRBD1 | TRBJ1-2 | few | TRBV6-5 | TGTGCCAGCAGTTACTCGAGTGTCAGGGGGTATGGCTACACCTTC | CASSYSSVRGYGYTF
. | TRBJ1-2 | . | TRBV6-6 | TGTGCCAGCAGTCCAACAGGGATCAACATTAACTATGGCTACACCTTC | CASSPTGININYGYTF
TRBD1 | TRBJ2-7 | . | TRBV5-1 | TGCGCCAGTTCGACCGGGACAGGGGTGAACGAGCAGTACTTC | CASSTGTGVNEQYF
. | TRBJ2-3 | once | TRBV5-1 | TGCGCCAGCAGCTTGGCGCAGCCAGCAGATACGCAGTATTTT | CASSLAQPADTQYF
TRBD2 | TRBJ2-7 | . | TRBV28 | TGTGCCACCCGGTACGGGACTAGCGGGGCGGACCTCCCGTACGAGCAGTACTTC | CATRYGTSGADLPYEQYF
. | TRBJ1-2 | . | TRBV19 | TGTGCCGCGGGGCGGTCCTATGGCTACACCTTC | CAAGRSYGYTF
. | TRBJ1-6 | . | TRBV7-9 | TGTGCCAGCAGCTTAACAGGATCTCCTTGGTCACCCCTCCACTTT | CASSLTGSPWSPLHF
TRBD1 | TRBJ2-5 | . | TRBV5-1 | TGCGCCAGCAGCACCAGACAGGGGATTGGGGAGACCCAGTACTTC | CASSTRQGIGETQYF
TRBD2 | TRBJ2-5 | once | TRBV5-6 | TGTGCCAGCAGCCAATGGACTAGTCAAGAGACCCAGTACTTC | CASSQWTSQETQYF
TRBD2 | TRBJ2-1 | . | TRBV6-5 | TGTGCCAGCAGTTACTCACAGCGGGGCAAGGAGCAGTTCTTC | CASSYSQRGKEQFF
. | TRBJ1-1 | . | TRBV2 | TGTGCCAGCAGTGAAGCGGCGGCAGGGGATACTGAAGCTTTCTTT | CASSEAAAGDTEAFF
. | TRBJ2-2 | once | TRBV5-1 | TGCGCCAGCAGGACGACAGTAAACACCGGGGAGCTGTTTTTT | CASRTTVNTGELFF
. | TRBJ2-1 | once | TRBV2 | TGTGCCAGCAGTGAGGCCACGGGGTCTAACAATGAGCAGTTCTTC | CASSEATGSNNEQFF
TRBD1 | TRBJ2-5 | . | TRBV11-2 | TGTGCCAGCAGCCCTCCAGGGGGACAGACCCAGTACTTC | CASSPPGGQTQYF
. | TRBJ2-7 | few | TRBV10-1 | TGCGCCAGCCAGGAAAGGGGGGCGGTTGAGCAGTACTTC | CASQERGAVEQYF
TRBD2 | TRBJ2-7 | . | TRBV7-2 | TGTGCCAGCAGTTCACTCACCCCTAGCGGGGGCCGAAGCTACGAGCAGTACTTC | CASSSLTPSGGRSYEQYF
TRBD1 | TRBJ2-7 | . | TRBV7-2 | TGTGCCAGCAGCTTAGCACAGGGGATATACGAGCAGTACTTC | CASSLAQGIYEQYF
. | TRBJ2-3 | . | TRBV3-1/TRBV3-2 | TGTGCCAGCAGCCAAGATTTGGGGCGGGGTGAAGATACGCAGTATTTT | CASSQDLGRGEDTQYF
. | TRBJ2-5 | . | TRBV3-1/TRBV3-2 | TGTGCCAGCAGCCAAGATGTGCAGGGATGGAGTGAGACCCAGTACTTC | CASSQDVQGWSETQYF
. | TRBJ2-2 | . | TRBV30 | TGTGCCTGGAGTTGGGCGGGGTCCGGGGAGCTGTTTTTT | CAWSWAGSGELFF
. | TRBJ1-6 | . | TRBV7-2 | TGTGCCAGCAGCTTAGATGCAGGGCAGCATTCACCCCTCCACTTT | CASSLDAGQHSPLHF
. | TRBJ2-3 | . | TRBV2 | TGTGCCAGCAGTGAACAGATGGCACCCGGGACGCAGTATTTT | CASSEQMAPGTQYF
. | TRBJ1-3 | few | TRBV7-9 | TGTGCCAGCAGCTTAGGAGTCTCTGGAAACACCATATATTTT | CASSLGVSGNTIYF
TRBD1 | TRBJ2-7 | . | TRBV7-8 | TGTGCCAGCAGCCCGACAGGGGTATATCCCCCTACCGAGCAGTACTTC | CASSPTGVYPPTEQYF
TRBD1 | TRBJ2-7 | . | TRBV5-1 | TGCGCCAGCGCAGGGGGCTACGAGCAGTACTTC | CASAGGYEQYF
. | TRBJ1-1 | . | TRBV5-5 | TGTGCCAGCAGCCCAGGGACCGGCATGAACACTGAAGCTTTCTTT | CASSPGTGMNTEAFF
. | TRBJ1-6 | few | TRBV10-3 | TGTGCCATCAGACCTCAGGACAGTGGCAATTCACCCCTCCACTTT | CAIRPQDSGNSPLHF
. | TRBJ2-5 | . | TRBV7-2 | TGTGCCAGCAGCCCTCGGGTTAGCGCGGATATGACCCAGTACTTC | CASSPRVSADMTQYF
TRBD1 | TRBJ1-2 | . | TRBV27 | TGTGCCACTAGACAGGGCGCATGGTATGGCTACACCTTC | CATRQGAWYGYTF
. | TRBJ1-1 | few | TRBV6-6 | TGTGCCAGCAGTTACAGCTCTGCGGCTGAAGCTTTCTTT | CASSYSSAAEAFF
. | TRBJ2-7 | . | TRBV25-1 | TGTGCCAGCAGTTTTAGAGCCAGGACAGTGGGGCCTAGCGAGCAGTACTTC | CASSFRARTVGPSEQYF
. | TRBJ1-4 | . | TRBV4-1 | TGCGCCAGCAGCCAAGGCATGGAGGGGGAAAAACTGTTTTTT | CASSQGMEGEKLFF
. | TRBJ2-7 | . | TRBV6-5 | TGTGCCAGCGGGAGACAGGCCTACGAGCAGTACTTC | CASGRQAYEQYF
. | TRBJ1-5 | few | TRBV6-5 | TGTGCCAGCAGGCGAAGTAGCAATCAGCCCCAGCATTTT | CASRRSSNQPQHF
. | TRBJ2-5 | . | TRBV5-1 | TGCGCCAGCAGCGGTAGTGGCGGGGAGACCCAGTACTTC | CASSGSGGETQYF
. | TRBJ2-1 | . | TRBV19 | TGTGCCAGTAGTAGGCCGGGCGATGGCAATGAGCAGTTCTTC | CASSRPGDGNEQFF
. | TRBJ1-1 | . | TRBV15 | TGTGCCACCAGCAGAGATCGAGGGACTGAAGCTTTCTTT | CATSRDRGTEAFF
TRBD1 | TRBJ1-5 | . | TRBV7-2 | TGTGCCAGCAGCTTAGAGGGACAGGGAGATCAGCCCCAGCATTTT | CASSLEGQGDQPQHF
TRBD2 | TRBJ2-1 | . | TRBV10-2 | TGCGCCAGCAGTGAGAGGGGCTGGCGGGGGGATTACAATGAGCAGTTCTTC | CASSERGWRGDYNEQFF
TRBD1 | TRBJ1-4 | . | TRBV6-5 | TGTGCCAGCAGCTACACAGGGGGCTGGGATGAAAAACTGTTTTTT | CASSYTGGWDEKLFF
. | TRBJ1-2 | once | TRBV6-5 | TGTGCCAGCAGTTCCCCGGCGGACAGCTATGGCTACACCTTC | CASSSPADSYGYTF
. | TRBJ1-2 | . | TRBV3-1/TRBV3-2 | TGTGCCAGCAGCCAAGGAGCCGGACAGATGAACTATGGCTACACCTTC | CASSQGAGQMNYGYTF